This entry lists 4 T cell receptor beta chains sequenced from one sample in a study of CD8+CD57+ T cells in acquired aplastic anemia. It was patients with CD8+CD57+ cell expansion by flow cytometry who were chosen for sequencing. For CDR3 and TCR beta VDJ profiling, genomic DNA was the template used. TCRdb fed the reads into MiXCR, producing one record per CDR3 protein. This table has 200,000 to 300,000 distinct CDR3 sequences, roughly 82% appearing once. Source material: sorted CD4+, CD8+, or CD8+CD57+ T cells (not recorded which) from PBMCs. The receptor set was obtained from a human donor with aplastic anemia.

The V and J genes are TRBV5-6 and TRBJ2-5, with D tentatively TRBD2 (5 bases). The ends were cut back, 0 bases at V and 7 bases at J, with 13 bases in the middle. Germline V CDR1 and CDR2: SGHDT, YYEEEE. This CDR3 is built from 14 residues. CDR3 region: CASSLGGQTRTQYF. The CDR3 DNA is TGTGCCAGCAGCTTGGGAGGGCAAACGAGGACCCAGTACTTC.

This clonotype was found a few times. Just one base apart from a much larger clone, this may be a read error. It is likely a read error, because the conserved phenylalanine at the end of the CDR3 is missing. The limits of the CDR3 on the DNA are not certain, so only TCRdb's listed CDR3 is given. This chain links TRBV7-8 with TRBJ2-3; no check of the table's D call, TRBD2, against the DNA was made. Germline CDR1 reads SGHVS; CDR2 reads FQNEAQ. With termini counted, the CDR3 has 13 amino acids. The CDR3 sequence: CASSLAGGPATYY.

The V gene is TRBV5-8, the J gene TRBJ1-1; D is uncertain. Germline V gene data show CDR1 as SGHTS and CDR2 as YDEGEE. The CDR3 is made up of 12 amino acids. V lost 2 bases and J 6 bases, leaving 8 bases between the germline ends. The CDR3, as DNA: TGTGCCAGCAGCTTAGATCTACCTGAAGCTTTCTTT. It yields the protein CASSLDLPEAFF.

J is TRBJ1-1 and V is TRBV7-9; unclear D gene. The CDR3 is made up of 11 amino acids. Germline CDR1 is SEHNR and CDR2 is FQNEAQ (reference sequence). The V and J ends lost 0 bases and 11 bases respectively, with 7 bases between them. Here the CDR3 reads CASSLAGYAFF. The CDR3 bases are TGTGCCAGCAGCTTAGCGGGATATGCTTTCTTT. The full variable domain, completed using reference TRBV7-9 and TRBJ1-1, is DTGVSQNPRHKITKRGQNVTFRCDPISEHNRLYWYRQTLGQGPEFLTYFQNEAQLEKSRLLSDRFSAERPKGSFSTLEIQRTEQGDSAMYLCASSLAGYAFFGQGTRLTVV.